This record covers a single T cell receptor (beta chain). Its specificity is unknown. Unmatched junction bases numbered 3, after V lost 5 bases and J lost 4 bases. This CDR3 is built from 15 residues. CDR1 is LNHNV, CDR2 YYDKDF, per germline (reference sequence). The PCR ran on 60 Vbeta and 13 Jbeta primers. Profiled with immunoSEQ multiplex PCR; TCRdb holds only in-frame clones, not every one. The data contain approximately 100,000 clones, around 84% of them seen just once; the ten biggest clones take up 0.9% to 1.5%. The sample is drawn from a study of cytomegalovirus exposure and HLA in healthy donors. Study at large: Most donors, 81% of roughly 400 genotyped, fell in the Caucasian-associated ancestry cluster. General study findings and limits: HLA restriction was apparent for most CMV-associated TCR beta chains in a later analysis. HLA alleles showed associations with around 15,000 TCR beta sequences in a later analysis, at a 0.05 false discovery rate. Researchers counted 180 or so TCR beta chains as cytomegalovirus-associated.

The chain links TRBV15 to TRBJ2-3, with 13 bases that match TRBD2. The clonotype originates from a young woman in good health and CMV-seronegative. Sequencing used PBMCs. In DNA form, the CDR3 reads TGTGCCACCAGCCGGACTAGCGGGAGCGCAGATACGCAGTATTTT. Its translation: CATSRTSGSADTQYF.